This TCR beta chain came from a study of cytomegalovirus exposure and HLA in healthy donors. Use of 60 Vbeta and 13 Jbeta primers characterized the PCR. Clones were sequenced by immunoSEQ multiplex PCR, and TCRdb holds only the in-frame ones, with some missing. The sample contains 150,000 to 200,000 clones, 65% to 85% of which appear only once. Looked up from germline, CDR1 is MNHNS and CDR2 is SASEGT. The CDR3 has 15 residues. Germline trimming cut 6 bases from V and 4 bases from J; bases unmatched to any gene: 11. Donors had nominal health at sampling but likely had unrecorded immune exposures. This clone was seen a few times. Its antigen is currently unknown. Study-wide results and caveats: Researchers catalogued approximately 170 TCR beta chains as cytomegalovirus-associated. What a later analysis showed was that several of the most significant clusters appeared linked to common viral pathogens.

The sequence was obtained from a woman under 40 in good health and CMV-seropositive. The specimen sequenced was PBMCs. The chain has TRBV6-1 and TRBJ1-2; 7 positions agree with TRBD1. The CDR3: CASSVAGQEAYGYTF. CDR3 DNA sequence: TGTGCCAGCAGCGTCGCCGGACAGGAAGCCTATGGCTACACCTTC.